The present TCR beta chain was sequenced within a study of early T cells in non-severe SARS-CoV-2 infection. Researchers attached unique molecular identifiers to individual cDNA molecules. MiXCR, applied by TCRdb to the 5' RACE reads, yields one record per CDR3 protein. The sample includes approximately 66,000 distinct CDR3 sequences, more than 10% of them seen just once. In this sample, this clonotype turned up a few times. This clonotype was obtained from an adult who was a healthcare worker with PCR-confirmed SARS-CoV-2 infection or an uninfected control (not recorded which). The donor label of this sample is uncertain. Sequences were derived from whole blood, sampled at baseline.

The CDR3 reads CASSLQTGEAGELFF. The CDR3 DNA sequence: TGTGCCAGCAGCTTACAGACAGGGGAGGCCGGGGAGCTGTTTTTT. This chain links TRBV7-9 with TRBJ2-2, with TRBD1 matching over 8 bases. Trimming removed 2 bases from V and 6 bases from J; junction bases left unmatched: 5. The germline gives CDR1 SEHNR, CDR2 FQNEAQ (reference sequence). This CDR3 has 15 residues.